This entry describes one T cell receptor beta chain. Original methodology: Nucleated cell number was recorded as an estimate derived from reference gene primer amplification. Clones were sequenced by immunoSEQ multiplex PCR, and TCRdb holds only the in-frame ones, with some missing. V, J and clone size are taken as reported in that table, and D and trimming were inferred from the DNA itself. The sample includes about 280,000 clones, over 75% of them seen just once. The sample is drawn from a study of blood T cell repertoires in COVID-19. Study summary: COVID-19 samples, acute and convalescent, were from the United States, Italy and Spain. T cells, B-cell-depleted T cells, or PBMCs supplied cDNA or gDNA.

From germline, CDR1 is SGHKS and CDR2 YYEKEE (reference sequence). Trimming removed 4 bases from V and 4 bases from J, with 15 bases in between. The CDR3 is made up of 15 amino acids. Input material: peripheral blood. The sequence derives from a young man with active or convalescent COVID-19. The rearrangement uses TRBV5-5 and TRBJ2-1; TRBD1 is a possible D gene (6 bases). CDR3 DNA: TGTGCCAGCAGCCCGACAGGTAATCTATACAATGAGCAGTTCTTC. Translating gives CASSPTGNLYNEQFF.